This TCR beta chain emerged from a study of cytomegalovirus exposure and HLA in healthy donors. Study background: Genotyping showed around 81% of over 350 donors falling in the Caucasian-associated ancestry cluster.

Study observations and caveats: The availability of immune exposure information extended only to CMV serostatus.

Unrecorded immune exposures were likely, despite nominal health at sampling. PCR was performed using 60 Vbeta and 13 Jbeta primers. Libraries were prepared by immunoSEQ multiplex PCR; TCRdb keeps only in-frame clonotypes and omits some of them. Among about 130,000 clones listed, about four fifths were seen once. The length of the CDR3 is 13 residues. The ends were cut back, 0 bases at V and 4 bases at J, with 9 bases in the middle. Looked up from germline, CDR1 is GTSNPN and CDR2 is SVGIG (reference sequence). With regard to this clone: Its target is not known.

The TCR comes from a man between 18 and 29 years old in good health and CMV-seronegative. The sample was PBMCs. V and J are TRBV30 and TRBJ1-2, with a possible D match to TRBD1 (5 bases). Here the CDR3 DNA reads TGTGCCTGGAGTGTATCAGGGTCCTATGGCTACACCTTC. Translated, it gives CAWSVSGSYGYTF.